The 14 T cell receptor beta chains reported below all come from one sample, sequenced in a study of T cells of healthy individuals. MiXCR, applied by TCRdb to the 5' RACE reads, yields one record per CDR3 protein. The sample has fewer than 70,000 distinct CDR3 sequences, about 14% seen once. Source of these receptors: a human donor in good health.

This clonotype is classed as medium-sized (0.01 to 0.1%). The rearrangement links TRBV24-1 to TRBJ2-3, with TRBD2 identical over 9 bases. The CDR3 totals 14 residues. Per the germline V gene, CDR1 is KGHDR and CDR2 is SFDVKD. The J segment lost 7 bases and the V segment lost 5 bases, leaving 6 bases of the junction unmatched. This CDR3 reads CATSGLAEGNTQYF. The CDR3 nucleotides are TGTGCCACCAGTGGACTAGCGGAAGGAAATACGCAGTATTTT.

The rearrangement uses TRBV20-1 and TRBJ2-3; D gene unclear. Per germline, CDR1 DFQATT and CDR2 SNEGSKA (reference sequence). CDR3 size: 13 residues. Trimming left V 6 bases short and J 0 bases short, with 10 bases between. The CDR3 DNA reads TGCAGTGCCCCGACACCTAGCACAGATACGCAGTATTTT. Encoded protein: CSAPTPSTDTQYF.

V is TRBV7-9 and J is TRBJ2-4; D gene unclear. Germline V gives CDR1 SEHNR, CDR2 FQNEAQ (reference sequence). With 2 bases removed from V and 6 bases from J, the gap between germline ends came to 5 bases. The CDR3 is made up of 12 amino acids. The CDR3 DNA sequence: TGTGCCAGCAGCTTATCCGGAAACATTCAGTACTTC. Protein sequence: CASSLSGNIQYF.

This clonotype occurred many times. CDR3 nucleotide sequence: TGCAGTGCTCCGCCCCGGGGACTAGCGGCCTACGAGCAGTACTTC. Translated: CSAPPRGLAAYEQYF. The rearrangement uses TRBV20-1 and TRBJ2-7, with 11 bases identical to TRBD2. Germline V gene sequence: CDR1 DFQATT, CDR2 SNEGSKA (reference sequence). CDR3 length: 15 amino acids. Unmatched junction bases numbered 8, after V lost 5 bases and J lost 2 bases.

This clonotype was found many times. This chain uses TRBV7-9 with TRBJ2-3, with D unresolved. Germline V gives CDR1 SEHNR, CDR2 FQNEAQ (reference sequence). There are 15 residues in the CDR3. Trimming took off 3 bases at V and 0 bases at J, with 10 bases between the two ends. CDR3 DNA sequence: TGTGCCAGCAGCTTCGATGAGACTAGCACAGATACGCAGTATTTT. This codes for CASSFDETSTDTQYF.

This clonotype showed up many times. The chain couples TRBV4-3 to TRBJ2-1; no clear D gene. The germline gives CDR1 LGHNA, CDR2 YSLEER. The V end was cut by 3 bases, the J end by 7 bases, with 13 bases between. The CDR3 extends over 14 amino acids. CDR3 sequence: CASSHDTTVNEQFF. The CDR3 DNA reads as TGCGCCAGCAGCCACGACACAACGGTTAATGAGCAGTTCTTC.

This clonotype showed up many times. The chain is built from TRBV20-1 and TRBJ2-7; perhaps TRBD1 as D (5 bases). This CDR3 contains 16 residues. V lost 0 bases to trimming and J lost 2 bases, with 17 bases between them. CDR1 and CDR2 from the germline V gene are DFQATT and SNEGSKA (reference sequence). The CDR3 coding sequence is TGCAGTGCTAGAGATCAGGGTACAAGGGTGCCCTACGAGCAGTACTTC. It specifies CSARDQGTRVPYEQYF.

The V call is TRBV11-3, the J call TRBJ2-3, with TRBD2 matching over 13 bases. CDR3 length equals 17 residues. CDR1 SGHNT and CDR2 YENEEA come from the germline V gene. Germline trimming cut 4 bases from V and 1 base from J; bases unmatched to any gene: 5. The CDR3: CASSSRTSGGGTDTQYF. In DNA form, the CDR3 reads TGTGCCAGCAGCTCCAGGACTAGCGGGGGTGGCACAGATACGCAGTATTTT.

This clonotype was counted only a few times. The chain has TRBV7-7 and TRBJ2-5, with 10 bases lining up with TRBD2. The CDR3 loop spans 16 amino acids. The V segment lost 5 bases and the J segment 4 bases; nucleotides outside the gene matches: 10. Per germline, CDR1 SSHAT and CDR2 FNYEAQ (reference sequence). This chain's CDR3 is CASSEGLASERETQYF. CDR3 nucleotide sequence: TGTGCCAGCAGCGAGGGACTAGCGTCTGAGAGAGAGACCCAGTACTTC.

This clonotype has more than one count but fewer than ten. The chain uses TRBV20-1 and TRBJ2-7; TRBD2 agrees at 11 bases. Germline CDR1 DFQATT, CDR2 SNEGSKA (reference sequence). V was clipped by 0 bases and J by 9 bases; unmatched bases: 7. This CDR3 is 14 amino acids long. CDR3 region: CSARDLSSGRRQYF. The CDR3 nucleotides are TGCAGTGCTAGAGATTTGTCTAGCGGGAGGCGGCAGTACTTC.

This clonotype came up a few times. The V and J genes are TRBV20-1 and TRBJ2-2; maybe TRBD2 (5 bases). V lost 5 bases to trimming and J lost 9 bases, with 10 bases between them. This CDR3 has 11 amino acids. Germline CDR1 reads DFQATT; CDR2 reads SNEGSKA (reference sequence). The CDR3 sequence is CSALATRELFF. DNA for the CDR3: TGCAGTGCTCTAGCTACCCGGGAGCTGTTTTTT.

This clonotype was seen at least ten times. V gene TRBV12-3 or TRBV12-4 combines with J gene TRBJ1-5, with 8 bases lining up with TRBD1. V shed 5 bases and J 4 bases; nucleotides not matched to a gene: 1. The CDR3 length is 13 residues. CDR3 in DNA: TGTGCCAGCAGTAGGACAGGGAATCAGCCCCAGCATTTT. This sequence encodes CASSRTGNQPQHF.

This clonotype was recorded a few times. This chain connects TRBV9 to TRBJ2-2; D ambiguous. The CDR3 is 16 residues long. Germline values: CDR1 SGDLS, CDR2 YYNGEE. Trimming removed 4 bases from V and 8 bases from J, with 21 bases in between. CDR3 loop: CASSFRSAPSGGELFF. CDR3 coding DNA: TGTGCCAGCAGCTTCAGAAGTGCCCCTTCGGGTGGGGAGCTGTTTTTT.

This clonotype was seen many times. Here the CDR3 DNA reads TGCGCCAGCAGCTTTGGGACCGGTGAAGCTTTCTTT. Translated: CASSFGTGEAFF. V gene TRBV5-1 combines with J gene TRBJ1-1; perhaps TRBD1 as D (5 bases). The length of the CDR3 is 12 residues. The germline V and J ends were trimmed by 2 bases and 7 bases, with 9 bases remaining between them. The V gene's germline CDR1 is SGHRS and CDR2 YFSETQ.